Listed here are 26 T cell receptor beta chains from one sample, sequenced in a study of cytomegalovirus exposure and HLA in healthy donors. This table comes from immunoSEQ multiplex PCR, and its TCRdb copy is limited to in-frame clones, with some not included. The table lists approximately 200,000 clones, approximately 88% of them singletons. Sequencing was done on a sample of PBMCs. These receptor sequences come from a man between 18 and 29 years old in good health and CMV-seropositive.

V usage is TRBV13 and J usage is TRBJ1-2; D ambiguous. V lost 0 bases to trimming and J lost 0 bases, with 5 bases between them. The CDR3 covers 14 residues. Germline lookup yields CDR1 PRHDT and CDR2 FYEKMQ (reference sequence). CDR3 bases: TGTGCCAGCAGCTTAGGACGGTCTAACTATGGCTACACCTTC. Its protein product is CASSLGRSNYGYTF.

The chain has TRBV18 and TRBJ2-7; no clear D gene. Trimming removed 3 bases from V and 0 bases from J, with 9 bases in between. This CDR3 contains 14 residues. The germline V gene has CDR1 KGHSH and CDR2 LQKENI. The CDR3 DNA sequence: TGTGCCAGCTCACCTACCGATAGCTCCTACGAGCAGTACTTC. Translating it yields CASSPTDSSYEQYF.

This chain links TRBV5-1 with TRBJ1-4; a weak D match, TRBD1 (6 bases). The V and J ends lost 5 bases and 11 bases respectively, with 25 bases between them. This CDR3 has 16 residues. Germline CDR1 is SGHRS and CDR2 is YFSETQ. The CDR3 sequence: CASRPSGANSPGKLFF. CDR3 in DNA: TGCGCCAGCAGACCCTCAGGGGCCAACTCCCCGGGGAAACTGTTTTTT. Full variable domain (rest looked up from reference TRBV5-1 and TRBJ1-4): KAGVTQTPRYLIKTRGQQVTLSCSPISGHRSVSWYQQTPGQGLQFLFEYFSETQRNKGNFPGRFSGRQFSNSRSEMNVSTLELGDSALYLCASRPSGANSPGKLFFGSGTQLSVL.

The chain uses TRBV19 and TRBJ1-5; TRBD1 matches at 8 bases. CDR1 is LNHDA and CDR2 is SQIVND in the germline V gene (reference sequence). The CDR3 spans 15 residues. V trimming: 4 bases; J trimming: 5 bases; junction bases outside the gene matches: 7. The CDR3, as DNA: TGTGCCAGTAGTACTAATACAGGGGGGGATCAGCCCCAGCATTTT. This translates into CASSTNTGGDQPQHF.

V usage is TRBV5-1 and J usage is TRBJ2-3; 12 nucleotides line up with TRBD2. The CDR3 is 20 amino acids. Per germline, CDR1 SGHRS and CDR2 YFSETQ. The ends lost 0 bases at V and 0 bases at J; junction bases unmatched: 11. CDR3 DNA sequence: TGCGCCAGCAGCTTGGAGGGGTTCCTAGCGGGAGGGATCAGCACAGATACGCAGTATTTT. Translating gives CASSLEGFLAGGISTDTQYF.

The chain employs TRBV2 and TRBJ2-1, with a tentative D call TRBD1 (6 bases). Germline V CDR1 and CDR2: SNHLY, FYNNEI. The CDR3 runs 13 residues. The V and J ends lost 4 bases and 6 bases respectively, with 10 bases between them. The CDR3 loop reads CASSGDIGNEQFF. The CDR3 nucleotides are TGTGCCAGCAGTGGGGACATCGGCAATGAGCAGTTCTTC.

V usage is TRBV27 and J usage is TRBJ2-2, with 10 positions matching TRBD2. J was trimmed by 3 bases and V by 9 bases; bases with no gene match: 16. The CDR3 spans 18 residues. Germline CDR1 and CDR2: MNHEY and SMNVEV (reference sequence). CDR3 nucleotide sequence: TGTGCCAGTCCCTCTCTAGCGGGAGAATCTAAGGACACCGGGGAGCTGTTTTTT. Residues: CASPSLAGESKDTGELFF.

The rearrangement links TRBV11-2 to TRBJ2-3, with a possible D match to TRBD1 (6 bases). The CDR3 sequence is 16 residues long. Trimming took off 5 bases at V and 0 bases at J, with 15 bases between the two ends. The germline gives CDR1 SGHAT, CDR2 FQNNGV. CDR3 DNA: TGTGCCAGCAGCCCAGGGGCTAGATCCAGCACAGATACGCAGTATTTT. Protein product: CASSPGARSSTDTQYF.

The chain uses TRBV29-1 and TRBJ2-1, with D possibly being TRBD1 (5 bases). CDR1 is SQVTM and CDR2 is ANQGSEA in the germline V gene. The V end was cut by 1 base, the J end by 6 bases, with 16 bases between. This CDR3 has 15 residues. The CDR3 nucleotides read TGCAGCGTTGAAGCGTTGACAGCTAACATCAATGAGCAGTTCTTC. Protein sequence: CSVEALTANINEQFF.

The chain couples TRBV4-3 to TRBJ2-1, with TRBD2 matching over 7 bases. The V segment lost 0 bases and the J segment 2 bases; nucleotides outside the gene matches: 4. Germline CDR1 reads LGHNA; CDR2 reads YSLEER. The CDR3 has 16 residues. In nucleotides, the CDR3 is TGCGCCAGCAGCCAAGATTCCAGCGGGGCCTACAATGAGCAGTTCTTC. Translated: CASSQDSSGAYNEQFF.

The genes are TRBV4-1 and TRBJ2-7, with TRBD1 identical over 8 bases. The junction had 5 bases not matched to a gene; V was cut back by 4 bases and J by 0 bases. Germline CDR1 reads MGHRA; CDR2 reads YSYEKL. This CDR3 is 15 amino acids long. The CDR3 loop is CASSPRQGYSYEQYF. As DNA, the CDR3 is TGCGCCAGCAGCCCACGACAGGGGTACTCCTACGAGCAGTACTTC.

A remark on this clone: This could be a read error, since a much larger clone is one nucleotide away. The chain employs TRBV7-6 and TRBJ1-1; the D gene is possibly TRBD1 (5 bases). The germline V and J ends were trimmed by 3 bases and 1 base, with 6 bases remaining between them. The CDR3 covers 13 residues. Looked up from germline, CDR1 is SGHVS and CDR2 is FNYEAQ. CDR3 in amino acids: CASSFTGNTEAFF. DNA of the CDR3: TGTGCCAGCAGCTTCACAGGGAACACTGAAGCTTTCTTT.

This clone is a singleton in its sample. J is TRBJ2-2 and V is TRBV27, with TRBD2 matching 10 bases. The CDR3 is 16 amino acids. Germline CDR1 and CDR2: MNHEY and SMNVEV (reference sequence). With V trimmed by 6 bases and J by 1 base, 5 bases remained unmatched. The CDR3 region has the DNA TGTGCCAGCAGGAGAACTAGCGGGAAGAACACCGGGGAGCTGTTTTTT. Residues: CASRRTSGKNTGELFF.

The chain recombines TRBV6-1 with TRBJ2-4; 8 bases fit TRBD1. Germline V lookup: CDR1 MNHNS, CDR2 SASEGT. Trimming took 3 bases from V and 5 from J; bases not matched to a gene: 3. The CDR3 has 14 residues. The CDR3 spells CASSELTGENIQYF. The CDR3, as DNA: TGTGCCAGCAGTGAGTTGACAGGGGAAAACATTCAGTACTTC.

The chain recombines TRBV4-3 with TRBJ1-4; TRBD1 matches 10 bases. Germline V gene sequence: CDR1 LGHNA, CDR2 YSLEER. V was pared by 0 bases and J by 5 bases, with 3 bases of the junction left unmatched. CDR3 length: 16 residues. For the CDR3, the DNA is TGCGCCAGCAGCCAAGATCCGACAGGGGGCAATGAAAAACTGTTTTTT. This codes for CASSQDPTGGNEKLFF.

This clone is a singleton in its sample. CDR3 DNA sequence: TGTGCCAGCACCCCAGGGGGTAGGGCTTACGAGCAGTACTTC. Amino acid sequence: CASTPGGRAYEQYF. The gene calls are TRBV6-1 and TRBJ2-7; 7 positions agree with TRBD1. J was trimmed by 4 bases and V by 7 bases; bases with no gene match: 10. The CDR3 is made up of 14 amino acids. Per the germline V gene, CDR1 is MNHNS and CDR2 is SASEGT.

The V gene is TRBV15, the J gene TRBJ2-5, with no clear D. CDR3 length equals 15 residues. Trimming took 0 bases from V and 2 from J, leaving 10 bases between them. Germline V gene sequence: CDR1 LNHNV, CDR2 YYDKDF (reference sequence). The CDR3 spells CATSRDGTSQETQYF. CDR3 DNA sequence: TGTGCCACCAGCAGAGATGGTACAAGTCAAGAGACCCAGTACTTC.

V usage is TRBV30 and J usage is TRBJ2-7; tentative D call: TRBD2 (6 bases). This CDR3 has 13 residues. Trimming shortened V by 3 bases and J by 5 bases, and 14 bases separated the two germline ends. The V gene's germline CDR1 is GTSNPN and CDR2 SVGIG (reference sequence). CDR3 bases: TGTGCCTGGAGCCGTCTAGCGATCCACGAGCAGTACTTC. Its translation: CAWSRLAIHEQYF.

This chain joins TRBV28 and TRBJ1-1; the match to TRBD1 covers 8 bases. J gave up 7 bases and V 6 bases, and 10 bases lay outside the gene matches. CDR3 length: 14 amino acids. Germline CDR1 and CDR2: MDHEN and SYDVKM. DNA of the CDR3: TGTGCCAGCAGGAGGACAGGGCCTGTGGGTGAAGCTTTCTTT. Translating it yields CASRRTGPVGEAFF.

This chain joins TRBV29-1 and TRBJ2-7; 9 bases match TRBD1. CDR1 is SQVTM and CDR2 is ANQGSEA in the germline V gene. The CDR3 has 12 amino acids. After removal of 4 bases from V and 5 bases from J, the junction contained 3 bases not matched to a gene. In nucleotides, the CDR3 is TGCAGCGTTGGGGACAGGGTAAACGAGCAGTACTTC. Its translation: CSVGDRVNEQYF.

This chain joins TRBV9 and TRBJ2-1; TRBD2 matches 7 bases. The CDR3 runs 16 residues. Germline-derived CDR1 and CDR2 are SGDLS and YYNGEE. Trimming took 4 bases from V and 9 from J; bases not matched to a gene: 16. CDR3 residues: CASSTDPGGGGVEQFF. Here the CDR3 DNA reads TGTGCCAGCAGCACAGACCCGGGAGGCGGAGGGGTTGAGCAGTTCTTC. Filled out from reference TRBV9 and TRBJ2-1, the complete variable domain reads DSGVTQTPKHLITATGQRVTLRCSPRSGDLSVYWYQQSLDQGLQFLIQYYNGEERAKGNILERFSAQQFPDLHSELNLSSLELGDSALYFCASSTDPGGGGVEQFFGPGTRLTVL.

The V call is TRBV27, the J call TRBJ1-2, with TRBD1 identical over 9 bases. Trimming at V came to 4 bases and at J to 8 bases, leaving 8 bases not matched to a gene. CDR1 and CDR2 (germline): MNHEY, SMNVEV (reference sequence). This CDR3 contains 14 residues. CDR3 DNA: TGTGCCAGCAGTTACGGGACAGGGTATGGGGGCTACACCTTC. It is translated as CASSYGTGYGGYTF.

CDR3 protein: CASSSDRLGGADTQYF. CDR3 DNA sequence: TGTGCCAGCAGCTCCGACCGACTAGGCGGCGCAGATACGCAGTATTTT. V and J are TRBV7-2 and TRBJ2-3; TRBD2 might be the D (6 bases). The V end lost 4 bases, the J end lost 4 bases, and 18 bases lay between the germline ends. Germline loops: CDR1 SGHTA, CDR2 FQGNSA. The CDR3 runs 16 residues.

The CDR3 DNA follows: TGCGCCAGCAGCCAAGATTTTAGTAGCGGCCTCTACAATGAGCAGTTCTTC. As protein: CASSQDFSSGLYNEQFF. The V call is TRBV4-3, the J call TRBJ2-1, with a tentative D call TRBD2 (6 bases). This CDR3 comprises 17 residues. Germline V gives CDR1 LGHNA, CDR2 YSLEER. V lost 0 bases and J lost 3, with 15 bases in between.

This chain uses TRBV7-9 with TRBJ2-7; 7 bases agree with TRBD2. The germline V gene encodes CDR1 SEHNR and CDR2 FQNEAQ (reference sequence). CDR3 size: 14 residues. The V and J ends lost 1 base and 5 bases, in that order; junction bases with no gene match: 5. The CDR3 nucleotides read TGTGCCAGCAGCTTAGTGCTGGGGGGGGACGAGCAGTACTTC. Protein sequence: CASSLVLGGDEQYF.

The chain couples TRBV6-5 to TRBJ2-2; no definite D call. The CDR3 covers 13 residues. The V end lost 6 bases, the J end lost 1 base, and 6 bases lay between the germline ends. The germline CDR1 and CDR2 sequences are MNHEY and SVGAGI. As DNA, the CDR3 is TGTGCCAGCAGCCCCGGGAACACCGGGGAGCTGTTTTTT. The encoded protein is CASSPGNTGELFF.